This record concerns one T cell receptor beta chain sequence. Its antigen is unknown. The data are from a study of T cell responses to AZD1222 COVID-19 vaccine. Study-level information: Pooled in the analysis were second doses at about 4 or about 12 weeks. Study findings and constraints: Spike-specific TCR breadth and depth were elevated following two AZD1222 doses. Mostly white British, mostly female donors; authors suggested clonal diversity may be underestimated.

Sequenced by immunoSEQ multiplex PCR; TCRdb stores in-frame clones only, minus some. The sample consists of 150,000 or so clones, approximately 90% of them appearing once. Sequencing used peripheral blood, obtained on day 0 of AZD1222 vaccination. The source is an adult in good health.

The CDR3 DNA reads TGTGCCAGCAGTTTAATGGACAGAAATCAGCCCCAGCATTTT. Translating gives CASSLMDRNQPQHF. The rearrangement uses TRBV28 and TRBJ1-5, with D possibly being TRBD1 (6 bases). Germline lookup yields CDR1 MDHEN and CDR2 SYDVKM. This CDR3 comprises 14 residues. V was shortened by 2 bases and J by 4 bases, with 9 bases between the two germline ends.